These 4 T cell receptor beta chains share one sample of origin, sequenced in a study of response to subunit inactivated influenza vaccine. Via MiXCR, TCRdb re-called the RT-PCR reads, giving one row per CDR3 protein. Seen here are around 790,000 distinct CDR3 sequences, about 20% observed once, and the top ten hold roughly a tenth. The sequences come from PBMCs from blood, collected around 5 days after vaccination. These TCRs come from a man aged 45-65 years who received an inactivated influenza vaccine.

The chain couples TRBV5-4 to TRBJ2-1; D perhaps matches TRBD1 (6 bases). Germline V lookup: CDR1 SGHNT, CDR2 YYREEE (reference sequence). The CDR3 is 16 residues long. Trimming stripped 0 bases from V and 5 bases from J, with 15 bases between. As DNA, the CDR3 is TGTGCCAGCAGCTTGGGGCAGGGGAGTCTTAACAATGAGCAGTTCTTC. Its translation is CASSLGQGSLNNEQFF.

Only a few counts were recorded for this clonotype. The chain recombines TRBV7-3 with TRBJ1-1; 9 bases are a match to TRBD1. Germline values: CDR1 SGHTA, CDR2 FQGTGA. The ends lost 5 bases at V and 4 bases at J; junction bases unmatched: 5. The CDR3 has 14 amino acids. This CDR3 is CASSATGGGTEAFF. The CDR3 DNA reads as TGTGCCAGCAGCGCCACAGGGGGCGGCACTGAAGCTTTCTTT.

In this sample, this clonotype turned up a few times. J is TRBJ2-7 and V is TRBV10-3; 8 nucleotides match TRBD1. The germline V gene has CDR1 ENHRY and CDR2 SYGVKD. The CDR3 has 12 residues. V lost 9 bases, J lost 6 bases, and 7 bases stayed unmatched. CDR3 sequence: CAMGTGIREQYF. The CDR3 coding sequence is TGTGCCATGGGGACAGGAATTCGCGAGCAGTACTTC.

The sample holds many counts of this clonotype. The rearrangement links TRBV29-1 to TRBJ2-3, with 10 nucleotides matching TRBD2. Germline CDR1 is SQVTM and CDR2 is ANQGSEA. This CDR3 has 13 amino acids. V lost 6 bases and J lost 1; bases outside the gene matches: 1. The CDR3 here is CSVGTSGTDTQYF. The CDR3 bases are TGCAGCGTCGGGACTAGCGGCACAGATACGCAGTATTTT.